This T cell receptor beta chain was recorded in a study of blood T cell repertoires in COVID-19 (dated by TCRdb to 2018 to 2020). For context, the study as a whole: Collaborator samples came from the United States, Italy and Spain and covered acute and convalescent phases of COVID-19. The repertoires were released in a freely available public database intended as a resource for research on the immune response to SARS-CoV-2. Where available, HLA class I and class II types were obtained from metadata supplied by the sample provider rather than from assay-based typing. The material from the prospective study consisted of cDNA or gDNA derived from T cells, B-cell-depleted T cells, or PBMCs. Sample metadata almost always included a de-identified subject ID, COVID-19 status, age in years and sex. Deeply sampled blood TCRbeta repertoires from subjects exposed to, actively infected with, or recovered from COVID-19 were included in the dataset. Samples came from the ongoing ImmuneRACE study (first 160 participants) plus 1,254 subjects from 6 global collaborators.

V is trimmed back by 4 bases and J by 6 bases, and the junction contains 6 bases that no gene match accounts for. Measured from the cysteine to the phenylalanine, the CDR3 is 13 residues long. Only CDR3 DNA is held: 39 bases, read in frame from base 1. CDR1 and CDR2 are drawn from the germline V gene: SGHRS, YFSETQ. As regards this clone: Its antigen is not yet known. Nothing much larger sits one base from this clone, and base qualities are not available.

The immunoSEQ Assay, a bias-controlled multiplex PCR, was used to amplify TCRbeta CDR3 regions from genomic DNA. The original pipeline was this. Within the assay, amplification of reference gene primers was used to estimate how many nucleated cells each sample contained. Sequence reads were collapsed and filtered to measure the absolute abundance of every unique TCRbeta CDR3 rearrangement. For each sample, productive Simpson clonality was calculated as the square root of Simpson's diversity index across productive rearrangements. TCRdb mirrors the immuneACCESS table, restricted to in-frame sequences. Some clones are absent from its copies; in checked studies, under half trace to an unresolved V gene, and the reason for the others is unknown. V and J calls and clone size are as listed in that table; D and trimming were resolved from the DNA. Counted in this sample were over 95,000 clones; over 75% of them appeared once. The ten largest clones add up to less than 8.5% of the sample.

What the study reported, not specific to this receptor: The amount of clinical and demographic metadata varied by source and participant and was provided uncurated.

Another Seattle source contributed samples from volunteer blood donors who had recovered from COVID-19. Each collaborating institution followed its own protocols to collect whole blood in K2EDTA tubes. For TCRbeta analysis, collaborators shipped samples in one of three forms: frozen whole blood, isolated PBMCs, or DNA extracted from either of those sample types. The TCR originated in a woman aged 70 to 79 who had recovered from COVID-19. The chain is made from TRBV5-1 and TRBJ1-2; the central 7 bases match TRBD1. Sequencing was done on a sample of peripheral blood. The DNA is as follows: TGCGCCAGCAGCCCGACAGGGATAAATGGCTACACCTTC. Translated, this is CASSPTGINGYTF. Reference TRBV5-1 and TRBJ1-2 proteins supply the regions before and after the CDR3; the full variable domain is: KAGVTQTPRYLIKTRGQQVTLSCSPISGHRSVSWYQQTPGQGLQFLFEYFSETQRNKGNFPGRFSGRQFSNSRSEMNVSTLELGDSALYLCASSPTGINGYTFGSGTRLTVV.